This TCR beta chain emerged from a study of beta chain features in type 1 diabetes. Findings of the study overall: Within the patient group, naive, central memory and Treg TCRB repertoires appeared more similar to each other than within healthy donors. More deletions and fewer insertions at VDJ junctions were found in patients with type 1 diabetes. Type 1 diabetes patients had moderately but significantly shorter TCRB CDR3s in all four CD4+ subsets.

By way of CD45RO/CCR7/CD25/CD127/CD95/CD27, the CD4+ regulatory, stem cell-like memory, central memory and naive cells were sorted. The investigators reverse transcribed all of the isolated RNA, so they sequenced expressed TCRB transcripts. The protocol was immunoSEQ multiplex PCR, while the TCRdb copy is restricted to in-frame clones and leaves out a portion. The sample consists of some 44,000 clones, 65% to 70% of them appearing once. Germline CDR1 WNHNN, CDR2 SYGVQD (reference sequence). The V gene end was trimmed by 0 bases and the J gene end by 4 bases; junction bases not matched to a gene: 3. The CDR3 runs 16 residues. This clone was observed a few times. Its antigen remains unidentified.

The chain recombines TRBV10-1 with TRBJ2-1; 10 nucleotides line up with TRBD1. The sample consisted of Tregs from blood. This TCR came from a woman under 30 with type 1 diabetes. The DNA of the CDR3 is TGCGCCAGCAGTGAGTCGCGGGACAGGGGATACAATGAGCAGTTCTTC. Amino acids: CASSESRDRGYNEQFF.